The clone carrying this TCR beta chain was observed many times. Its specificity is not known. TCRdb re-called the RACE reads with MiXCR, one entry per CDR3 protein. The sample has about 57,000 distinct CDR3 sequences, 9% to 9.5% seen once. These data come from a study of human T cells and chemical hapten exposure. Study-wide context: Across its approximately 25 weeks, the study gave patients weekly diphenylcyclopropenone doses to the scalp.

Study-wide results and caveats: Counts of TCRs above 1 in 1000 frequency stayed unchanged with DPC sensitization.

Time point specified: patch test 1, 2 weeks after DPC sensitization. As for treatment: therapeutic diphenylcyclopropenone sensitization with weekly scalp DPC. Whole blood, unfractionated, served as the material for total RNA extraction. This sequence originates from a woman in her 40s with alopecia areata. Some clones in this sample may be carry-over from other donors' samples. The sequenced sample was whole blood, obtained in connection with sensitization to the hapten diphenylcyclopropenone (DPC).

CDR3 nucleotide sequence: TGTGCCAGCTCACCGAAGGTCCGGGGCTACACCTTC. Translated, it gives CASSPKVRGYTF. The chain has TRBV18 and TRBJ1-2; D gene unclear. V was shortened by 3 bases and J by 8 bases, with 10 bases between the two germline ends. This CDR3 is built from 12 residues. Germline CDR1 is KGHSH and CDR2 is LQKENI. Complete variable domain (other parts from reference TRBV18 and TRBJ1-2): NAGVMQNPRHLVRRRGQEARLRCSPMKGHSHVYWYRQLPEEGLKFMVYLQKENIIDESGMPKERFSAEFPKEGPSILRIQQVVRGDSAAYFCASSPKVRGYTFGSGTRLTVV.